The 27 T cell receptor beta chains below all came from one sample that was sequenced in a study of T cell repertoires in cytomegalovirus infection. TCRdb reprocessed the reads via MiXCR and lists one record per CDR3 protein. The sample contains 200,000 or so distinct CDR3 sequences, approximately 28% of which appear only once. The sequenced sample consisted of PBMCs. These receptors came from a human donor in good health (CMV status not recorded). Some clones in this sample may be carry-over from other donors' samples.

This clonotype was recorded at least ten times. The chain couples TRBV7-2 to TRBJ2-1; D remains ambiguous. Germline V gene sequence: CDR1 SGHTA, CDR2 FQGNSA. V shed 0 bases and J shed 0 bases, with 6 bases lying between them. The CDR3 has 15 amino acids. The CDR3 here is CASSLAMSSYNEQFF. CDR3 DNA: TGTGCCAGCAGCTTAGCGATGAGCTCCTACAATGAGCAGTTCTTC.

The V gene is TRBV6-5, the J gene TRBJ1-1, with a possible D match to TRBD1 (5 bases). Germline CDR1 MNHEY, CDR2 SVGAGI. The V gene lost 0 bases and the J gene lost 5 bases, with 10 bases spanning the gap. This CDR3 spans 14 amino acids. This chain's CDR3 is CASSYSEGRTEAFF. The CDR3 nucleotides read TGTGCCAGCAGTTACTCAGAGGGGCGGACTGAAGCTTTCTTT.

The genes are TRBV6-5 and TRBJ2-2, with D possibly being TRBD1 (5 bases). The CDR3 contains 16 residues. V was cut by 0 bases and J by 1 base, with 9 bases left in between. CDR1 is MNHEY, CDR2 SVGAGI, per germline. CDR3 sequence (DNA): TGTGCCAGCAGTTACTCAGGGGCCCTGAACACCGGGGAGCTGTTTTTT. Translating it yields CASSYSGALNTGELFF.

The J gene is TRBJ2-5, the V gene TRBV4-2; 7 nucleotides line up with TRBD2. Germline V gene sequence: CDR1 LGHNA, CDR2 YNFKEQ. This CDR3 spans 16 amino acids. V trimming: 3 bases; J trimming: 2 bases; junction bases outside the gene matches: 9. CDR3 residues: CASSQSAGRRQETQYF. DNA of the CDR3: TGTGCCAGCAGCCAGTCAGCGGGGAGGCGGCAAGAGACCCAGTACTTC.

This rearrangement joins TRBV5-1 to TRBJ2-1, with D unclear. Looked up from germline, CDR1 is SGHRS and CDR2 is YFSETQ. The CDR3 is made up of 14 amino acids. Trimming removed 0 bases at V and 5 bases at J, with 9 bases between. CDR3 sequence reads: CASSLEAGDNEQFF. DNA of the CDR3: TGCGCCAGCAGCTTGGAGGCAGGCGACAATGAGCAGTTCTTC.

As to this clonotype: One end of the junction does not line up with germline, which may come from a read error. The DNA of the CDR3 is TGTGCCAGCACCTTTTCGGGGGTCTCCCACGAGCAGTACTTC. Translation: CASTFSGVSHEQYF. V gene TRBV28 combines with J gene TRBJ2-7; D is perhaps TRBD2 (6 bases). Germline assignment: CDR1 MDHEN and CDR2 SYDVKM. The CDR3 totals 14 residues.

The chain uses TRBV7-9 and TRBJ1-1; 8 bases map to TRBD1. The CDR3 loop spans 16 amino acids. With 5 bases clipped from V and 5 bases from J, the junction kept 13 bases outside the gene matches. Germline CDR1 and CDR2: SEHNR and FQNEAQ (reference sequence). CDR3 amino acids: CASSPLDRAKGTEAFF. CDR3 sequence (DNA): TGTGCCAGCAGCCCCTTGGACAGGGCGAAGGGGACTGAAGCTTTCTTT.

The rearrangement joins TRBV5-1 to TRBJ1-2; D perhaps matches TRBD1 (5 bases). Trimming removed 2 bases from V and 4 bases from J, with 12 bases in between. This CDR3 is 14 amino acids long. Germline CDR1 reads SGHRS; CDR2 reads YFSETQ. The chain's CDR3 is CASSLHRDGYGYTF. CDR3 nucleotides: TGCGCCAGCAGCTTACACCGGGACGGCTATGGCTACACCTTC.

This clonotype has at least ten counts. The CDR3 bases are TGTGCCAGCTCCCCTCGGACAGGAGGCACCGGGGAGCTGTTTTTT. The encoded protein is CASSPRTGGTGELFF. This chain connects TRBV7-2 to TRBJ2-2, with 7 nucleotides matching TRBD1. The CDR3 contains 15 residues. Germline-derived CDR1 and CDR2 are SGHTA and FQGNSA. The V segment lost 8 bases and the J segment 4 bases; nucleotides outside the gene matches: 10. Based on the CDR3 plus reference TRBV7-2 and TRBJ2-2, the full variable domain is GAGVSQSPSNKVTEKGKDVELRCDPISGHTALYWYRQSLGQGLEFLIYFQGNSAPDKSGLPSDRFSAERTGGSVSTLTIQRTQQEDSAVYLCASSPRTGGTGELFFGEGSRLTVL.

The chain couples TRBV27 to TRBJ1-6; 8 bases are shared with TRBD1. CDR3 length equals 14 residues. The junction had 5 bases not matched to a gene; V was cut back by 3 bases and J by 10 bases. Germline V CDR1 and CDR2: MNHEY, SMNVEV (reference sequence). In DNA form, the CDR3 reads TGTGCCAGCAGTTTCCAGGGGGCAGAATCACCCCTCCACTTT. It specifies CASSFQGAESPLHF.

This chain uses TRBV20-1 with TRBJ1-4; 9 bases agree with TRBD1. This CDR3 spans 13 amino acids. V shed 5 bases and J 6 bases; nucleotides not matched to a gene: 4. In germline, CDR1 is DFQATT, CDR2 SNEGSKA (reference sequence). In DNA, the CDR3 is TGCAGTGCTCCACAGGGGGCGGATGAAAAACTGTTTTTT. Translating gives CSAPQGADEKLFF.

The genes are TRBV5-1 and TRBJ1-1, with 10 bases aligning to TRBD1. The J segment lost 3 bases and the V segment lost 0 bases, leaving 11 bases of the junction unmatched. CDR3 length: 18 residues. Germline-derived CDR1 and CDR2 are SGHRS and YFSETQ. The DNA of the CDR3 is TGCGCCAGCAGCTTGGCCGTTTTTGTTGGACAGGGGGACACTGAAGCTTTCTTT. Translating it yields CASSLAVFVGQGDTEAFF. The whole variable domain, remainder taken from reference TRBV5-1 and TRBJ1-1, is KAGVTQTPRYLIKTRGQQVTLSCSPISGHRSVSWYQQTPGQGLQFLFEYFSETQRNKGNFPGRFSGRQFSNSRSEMNVSTLELGDSALYLCASSLAVFVGQGDTEAFFGQGTRLTVV.

The V and J genes are TRBV4-3 and TRBJ1-4; D unresolved. This CDR3 region has 17 residues. Germline assignment: CDR1 LGHNA and CDR2 YSLEER. Trimming took off 0 bases at V and 5 bases at J, with 16 bases between the two ends. CDR3 DNA sequence: TGCGCCAGCAGCCAAGATCAGAGGGCCAGCCTCAATGAAAAACTGTTTTTT. This sequence encodes CASSQDQRASLNEKLFF.

There are a few counts of this clonotype. The V call is TRBV7-8, the J call TRBJ1-1; 7 positions match TRBD1. CDR1 is SGHVS, CDR2 FQNEAQ, per germline. Trimming cost V 3 bases and J 1 base; bases outside gene matches: 8. This CDR3 is 16 amino acids long. The CDR3 DNA reads as TGTGCCAGCAGCTTGGTTCCGGGACAGAGGAACACTGAAGCTTTCTTT. As protein: CASSLVPGQRNTEAFF.

This sequence joins TRBV20-1 and TRBJ1-5; 7 bases line up with TRBD1. CDR3 size: 15 residues. The germline gives CDR1 DFQATT, CDR2 SNEGSKA (reference sequence). The trim removed 2 bases at V and 5 bases at J, leaving 9 bases unmatched. CDR3 sequence reads: CSARLGTEFYQPQHF. For the CDR3, the DNA is TGCAGTGCTAGACTCGGGACAGAATTTTATCAGCCCCAGCATTTT.

To note about this clonotype: A much larger clone differs by one base, so this may be a read error. CDR3 region: CASSSRFGWMNTEAFF. The CDR3 DNA reads as TGTGCCAGCAGCTCCCGATTCGGATGGATGAACACTGAAGCTTTCTTT. J is TRBJ1-1 and V is TRBV7-2; D is undetermined. This CDR3 has 16 residues. V shed 4 bases and J shed 0 bases, with 15 bases lying between them. CDR1 and CDR2 (germline): SGHTA, FQGNSA.

This clonotype was seen a few times. The J gene is TRBJ1-1, the V gene TRBV29-1; D unresolved. CDR3 length equals 11 residues. CDR1 and CDR2 from the germline V gene are SQVTM and ANQGSEA. V was cut by 3 bases and J by 10 bases, with 12 bases left in between. The CDR3 DNA follows: TGCAGCGTTGACAGGACCTGGGGAGCTTTCTTT. This encodes CSVDRTWGAFF.

The CDR3 loop reads CASSLAGSQAFF. CDR3 nucleotide sequence: TGTGCCAGCAGCTTAGCTGGAAGCCAAGCTTTCTTT. V usage is TRBV7-9 and J usage is TRBJ1-1, with D uncertain. The CDR3 totals 12 residues. CDR1 and CDR2 (germline): SEHNR, FQNEAQ (reference sequence). V lost 0 bases to trimming and J lost 9 bases, with 8 bases between them.

The genes are TRBV6-2 or TRBV6-3 and TRBJ1-6; no clear D. The V gene lost 6 bases and the J gene lost 9 bases, with 9 bases spanning the gap. The germline V gene has CDR1 MNHEY and CDR2 SVGEGT. The CDR3 runs 12 residues. This CDR3 reads CASRHRSSPLHF. The CDR3 nucleotides read TGTGCCAGCAGGCATCGGTCTTCACCCCTCCACTTT.

The sample holds a few counts of this clonotype. The V gene is TRBV2, the J gene TRBJ2-1, with 12 bases that match TRBD2. The CDR3 is made up of 18 amino acids. Germline V gene data show CDR1 as SNHLY and CDR2 as FYNNEI. V gave up 5 bases and J gave up 7 bases; unmatched junction bases: 15. The CDR3 is CASSKLAGGTLSVNEQFF. The DNA of the CDR3 is TGTGCCAGCAGTAAACTAGCGGGGGGCACCCTAAGTGTGAATGAGCAGTTCTTC.

The chain uses TRBV7-9 and TRBJ1-1, with unresolved D. Looked up from germline, CDR1 is SEHNR and CDR2 is FQNEAQ (reference sequence). The CDR3 covers 14 residues. V lost 4 bases to trimming and J lost 1 base, with 10 bases between them. In DNA, the CDR3 is TGTGCCAGCAGCTCAAGTGCGGGGAACACTGAAGCTTTCTTT. This codes for CASSSSAGNTEAFF.

This clonotype was observed a handful of times. The chain is built from TRBV7-2 and TRBJ2-7; D uncertain. V lost 4 bases and J 10 bases, leaving 23 bases between the germline ends. Germline values: CDR1 SGHTA, CDR2 FQGNSA. The length of the CDR3 is 15 residues. CDR3 sequence: CASSSDPTSGLVQYF. The CDR3 DNA sequence: TGTGCCAGCAGCTCCGATCCGACCTCCGGGTTGGTCCAGTACTTC.

The chain has TRBV6-5 and TRBJ1-1; D unresolved. Germline loops: CDR1 MNHEY, CDR2 SVGAGI. The CDR3 has 16 amino acids. Trimming took off 0 bases at V and 3 bases at J, with 14 bases between the two ends. DNA of the CDR3: TGTGCCAGCAGTTACTCCTTTACGGGGATGGACACTGAAGCTTTCTTT. This encodes CASSYSFTGMDTEAFF.

A few counts support this clonotype. The CDR3 loop is CASSLGTSGSLYEQYF. The CDR3 bases are TGTGCCAGCAGCTTAGGGACTAGCGGATCCCTTTACGAGCAGTACTTC. V and J are TRBV11-2 and TRBJ2-7, with 10 bases that match TRBD2. The J segment lost 4 bases and the V segment lost 1 base, leaving 7 bases of the junction unmatched. The germline V gene encodes CDR1 SGHAT and CDR2 FQNNGV. This CDR3 region has 16 residues.

This clonotype was found many times. The gene calls are TRBV7-2 and TRBJ1-2, with 8 positions matching TRBD1. J gave up 8 bases and V 1 base, and 9 bases lay outside the gene matches. CDR3 size: 15 residues. Per the germline V gene, CDR1 is SGHTA and CDR2 is FQGNSA. This CDR3 reads CASSLVRGLWKGYTF. In DNA, the CDR3 is TGTGCCAGCAGCTTAGTCAGGGGGCTGTGGAAGGGCTACACCTTC.

This chain connects TRBV3-1 to TRBJ2-1; D ambiguous. V lost 3 bases and J lost 9, with 9 bases in between. Germline loops: CDR1 LGHDT, CDR2 YNNKEL (reference sequence). The CDR3 sequence is 12 residues long. The CDR3, as DNA: TGTGCCAGCAGCCACCCCCGAGGTGAGCAGTTCTTC. It specifies CASSHPRGEQFF.

This clonotype has a count of ten or more. The J gene is TRBJ1-4, the V gene TRBV7-2; D might be TRBD1 (5 bases). The CDR3 totals 15 residues. CDR1 and CDR2 (germline): SGHTA, FQGNSA. V lost 6 bases, J lost 5 bases, and 16 bases lay in between. The CDR3 DNA is TGTGCCAGCAGTAAAAGAAGGGAGGGGAATGAAAAACTGTTTTTT. As protein: CASSKRREGNEKLFF. Combining the CDR3 with reference TRBV7-2 and TRBJ1-4 gives the whole variable domain GAGVSQSPSNKVTEKGKDVELRCDPISGHTALYWYRQSLGQGLEFLIYFQGNSAPDKSGLPSDRFSAERTGGSVSTLTIQRTQQEDSAVYLCASSKRREGNEKLFFGSGTQLSVL.